A selection of T cell receptor beta chains follows, all from one sample in a study of blood T cells in healthy people across ages. TCRdb called the 5' RACE reads again in MiXCR, with one record for every CDR3 protein. The data show more than 650,000 distinct CDR3 sequences, 22% seen once. The source material was blood. These receptors were obtained from a man in his sixties or seventies in good health. The CDR3 runs from the conserved cysteine through the conserved F or W. Fields, in order: D gene, V gene, clone size, J gene, CDR3 DNA, CDR3 protein. A D gene is named only where the DNA matches it firmly. Not all rows give a size; the values are once, few, many and, for expanded clones, a class.

>.|TRBV9|.|TRBJ1-2
TGTGCCAGCAATCTTACTCCCTATGGCTACACCTTC
CASNLTPYGYTF
>.|TRBV20-1|.|TRBJ2-4
TGCAGTGCCCCTCCGTGGGGGGAAAACATTCAGTACTTC
CSAPPWGENIQYF
>.|TRBV25-1|few|TRBJ2-3
TGTGCCAGCAGGAGGGCAGATACGCAGTATTTT
CASRRADTQYF
>.|TRBV12-3/TRBV12-4|.|TRBJ2-5
TGTGCCAGCAGTTCTCGGGACTCCCGGGCGGAGACCCAGTACTTC
CASSSRDSRAETQYF
>TRBD1|TRBV12-5|few|TRBJ1-5
TGTGCTAGTGGGAAAACAGGGGGCCCAAATCAGCCCCAGCATTTT
CASGKTGGPNQPQHF
>.|TRBV21-1|.|TRBJ1-2
TGTGCCAGCAGCAAAAAACAACGACAGGGGGACGGCCACACCTTC
CASSKKQRQGDGHTF
>.|TRBV6-2/TRBV6-3|few|TRBJ1-2
TGTGCCAGCAGCTTATCCGACGGGACCTATGGCTACACCTTC
CASSLSDGTYGYTF
>TRBD2|TRBV29-1|few|TRBJ2-3
TGCAGCGCCACTAGCGGGGGTGTTGTAGATACGCAGTATTTT
CSATSGGVVDTQYF
>TRBD2|TRBV7-6|few|TRBJ2-3
TGTGCCAGCAGCTTAGCTCCAGCGGGATTCACAGATACGCAGTATTTT
CASSLAPAGFTDTQYF
>.|TRBV13|few|TRBJ2-1
TGTGCCAGCAGCCCCCGAGGGATTGAGCAGTTCTTC
CASSPRGIEQFF
>TRBD1|TRBV15|few|TRBJ2-3
TGTGCCACCAGCAGGGGGTTTGGACAGGGGGCGGATACGCAGTATTTT
CATSRGFGQGADTQYF
>.|TRBV11-2|.|TRBJ2-2
TGTGCCAGCCGCCAAACCCGGTACACCGGGGAGCTGTTTTTT
CASRQTRYTGELFF
>.|TRBV7-2|many|TRBJ2-7
TGTGCCAGCAGCTTAAGTGTGAATGGACCCGCACAGTACTTC
CASSLSVNGPAQYF
>.|TRBV19|.|TRBJ2-5
TGTGCCAGTAGGGGGCAGGCCCAAGAGACCCAGTACTTT
CASRGQAQETQYF
>.|TRBV6-5|many|TRBJ2-5
TGTGCCAGCAGCCGAACAGGGAAAGAGACCCAGTACTTC
CASSRTGKETQYF
>.|TRBV7-8|few|TRBJ1-1
TGTGCCAGCAGCCCGATAAACTTTGGGGCTTTCTTT
CASSPINFGAFF
>TRBD1|TRBV18|few|TRBJ2-3
TGTGCCAGCTCACCGATCCGGGACAGGGGGCACGCAGATACGCAGTATTTT
CASSPIRDRGHADTQYF
>TRBD2|TRBV20-1|few|TRBJ2-1
TGCAGTGCTAGATCCATTCCTAGCGGCTCCTACAATGAGCAGTTCTTC
CSARSIPSGSYNEQFF
>TRBD1|TRBV5-1|.|TRBJ2-1
TGCGCCAGCAGCTTATCCGGGACAGGGGGATGGAATGAGCAGTTCTTC
CASSLSGTGGWNEQFF
>TRBD2|TRBV4-3|few|TRBJ2-4
TGCGCCAGCAGCAGAAGCACTAGCGGGACACTAGAAAACATTCAGTACTTC
CASSRSTSGTLENIQYF